This T cell receptor beta chain was retrieved from a study of blood T cell repertoires in COVID-19. Study at large: Italy, Spain and the United States were the sources of the convalescent and acute COVID-19 samples. PBMCs, B-cell-depleted T cells, or T cells were the source of the cDNA or gDNA that made up the material.

Sequenced by immunoSEQ multiplex PCR; TCRdb stores in-frame clones only, minus some. The repertoire holds 52,000 or so clones, with roughly 89% as singletons. The CDR3 runs to 12 residues. Germline lookup yields CDR1 ENHRY and CDR2 SYGVKD. Unmatched junction bases numbered 3, after V lost 8 bases and J lost 3 bases. This chain uses TRBV10-3 with TRBJ2-7; 8 positions agree with TRBD2. This TCR was sampled from an elderly man with acute or convalescent COVID-19. The specimen was peripheral blood. As DNA, the CDR3 is TGTGCCATCGCGGGGGGTTACTACGAGCAGTACTTC. Translation gives CAIAGGYYEQYF.